A single sample gave rise to the 9 T cell receptor beta chains below, sequenced in a study of blood T cell repertoires in COVID-19. Method: immunoSEQ multiplex PCR; TCRdb's copy keeps in-frame clones and lacks some. Of roughly 250,000 clones listed, just over 90% are singletons. Sequencing used PBMCs or T cells enriched from blood (not recorded which). The receptors stem from a woman aged 18-29 years who had recovered from COVID-19.

This chain connects TRBV19 to TRBJ2-1; 12 bases map to TRBD2. This CDR3 contains 16 residues. The germline V gene encodes CDR1 LNHDA and CDR2 SQIVND (reference sequence). J lost 4 bases, V lost 5 bases, and 6 bases had no gene match. For the CDR3, the DNA is TGTGCCAGTAGTTCCCGGACTAGCGGGATATACAATGAGCAGTTCTTC. Its protein is CASSSRTSGIYNEQFF.

The chain employs TRBV11-2 and TRBJ2-1; maybe TRBD1 (5 bases). CDR1 is SGHAT, CDR2 FQNNGV, per germline. The CDR3 runs 12 residues. V lost 0 bases and J lost 11, with 8 bases in between. The CDR3: CASSLDRTKQFF. The CDR3 DNA reads as TGTGCCAGCAGCTTAGATCGGACAAAGCAGTTCTTC.

The V call is TRBV9, the J call TRBJ1-1; possible D gene TRBD1, 5 bases. The CDR3 loop spans 15 amino acids. V dropped 4 bases and J dropped 0 bases, with 13 bases sitting between them. Germline V CDR1 and CDR2: SGDLS, YYNGEE. The CDR3 DNA is TGTGCCAGCAGCCCCCAGGGCAGGCTGAACACTGAAGCTTTCTTT. This translates into CASSPQGRLNTEAFF.

This sequence joins TRBV9 and TRBJ2-2; TRBD1 matches at 8 bases. The ends lost 1 base at V and 1 base at J; junction bases unmatched: 3. Germline V CDR1 and CDR2: SGDLS, YYNGEE. The CDR3 runs to 16 residues. Here the CDR3 reads CASSVTGTGNTGELFF. The CDR3 coding sequence is TGTGCCAGCAGCGTAACCGGGACAGGGAACACCGGGGAGCTGTTTTTT.

V is TRBV6-5 and J is TRBJ1-1; D is perhaps TRBD1 (5 bases). Per germline, CDR1 MNHEY and CDR2 SVGAGI. V gave up 2 bases and J gave up 6 bases, with 10 bases separating them. This CDR3 has 13 amino acids. CDR3 DNA sequence: TGTGCCAGCAGTTACGATGGGGCGGCTGAAGCTTTCTTT. As protein: CASSYDGAAEAFF.

V and J are TRBV18 and TRBJ1-2; the match to TRBD1 covers 9 bases. CDR1 is KGHSH, CDR2 LQKENI, per germline. V was clipped by 2 bases and J by 8 bases; unmatched bases: 6. The CDR3 has 14 residues. As DNA, the CDR3 is TGTGCCAGCTCACCAGGGACAGGGACCTTAGGCTACACCTTC. It encodes CASSPGTGTLGYTF.

This clone was found once. The J gene is TRBJ2-1, the V gene TRBV28, with D possibly TRBD2 on 5 matching bases. CDR1 and CDR2 (germline): MDHEN, SYDVKM. V was clipped by 5 bases and J by 0 bases, with 14 bases between them. The CDR3 covers 16 residues. The CDR3 DNA reads as TGTGCCAGCAGTAAGTCGGGGAAGAGCTCCTACAATGAGCAGTTCTTC. This translates into CASSKSGKSSYNEQFF.

The chain couples TRBV19 to TRBJ1-2, with unresolved D. This CDR3 has 16 amino acids. Germline lookup yields CDR1 LNHDA and CDR2 SQIVND (reference sequence). V was shortened by 5 bases and J by 2 bases, with 18 bases between the two germline ends. In DNA, the CDR3 is TGTGCCAGTAGTCCCCAACAAGCGCTCGGGAACTATGGCTACACCTTC. Translating gives CASSPQQALGNYGYTF.

Only one count was recorded for this clone. J is TRBJ2-1 and V is TRBV7-9, with D perhaps TRBD2 (5 bases). The V gene's germline CDR1 is SEHNR and CDR2 FQNEAQ (reference sequence). Trimming took 0 bases from V and 5 from J, leaving 17 bases between them. This CDR3 spans 17 amino acids. In nucleotides, the CDR3 is TGTGCCAGCAGCTTAGCGCGTACGGGGAATAAGGACAATGAGCAGTTCTTC. Amino acid sequence: CASSLARTGNKDNEQFF.